The rows below give T cell receptor beta chains drawn from one sample of a study of CD4+ T cells in melanoma. Produced via immunoSEQ multiplex PCR; TCRdb's table is partial and in-frame only. The table has more than 8,500 clones, about 70% seen once. The specimen was peripheral blood. The receptors were gathered from a human donor with melanoma. The conserved cysteine and the conserved F or W are not part of the CDR3 here. The order of the fields is V gene, CDR3 protein.

v_gene: TRBV6-1; CDR3aa: ASSGGTGPNQPQH
v_gene: TRBV6-1; CDR3aa: ASLTGDGTDTQY
v_gene: TRBV7-9; CDR3aa: ASSLGGGTGVYEQY
v_gene: TRBV2; CDR3aa: ASSEDRGNGYT
v_gene: TRBV7-2; CDR3aa: ASSLAAGNQPQH
v_gene: TRBV6-1; CDR3aa: ASSAIGEGYEQY
v_gene: TRBV27; CDR3aa: ASSPGVYYEQY
v_gene: TRBV12-5; CDR3aa: ASGLGDRGAGNTIY
v_gene: TRBV11-2; CDR3aa: ASSGHWDSDSYNEQF
v_gene: TRBV27; CDR3aa: ASSSNTGGEAF
v_gene: TRBV28; CDR3aa: ASSPRYYRDRVNYGYT
v_gene: TRBV9; CDR3aa: ASSGLRDKFYGYT
v_gene: TRBV13; CDR3aa: ASSLLGEGDTYEQY
v_gene: TRBV2; CDR3aa: ASSESQGYYNEQF
v_gene: TRBV7-6; CDR3aa: ASSLGQSSPLH
v_gene: TRBV7-8; CDR3aa: ASSLEGTGAPTEAF
v_gene: TRBV4-1; CDR3aa: ASSQDFPGGLVEQF